This TCR beta chain was observed in a study of tumor and adjacent non-tumor tissue in lung cancer. On the study more broadly: Stage I to III disease affected roughly 10 men and 5 women aged roughly 31 to 76.

With respect to this clonotype: Its antigen is unidentified.

Study conclusions and caveats: Significantly higher TCR diversity was found in tumor than normal lung.

The library came from three nested PCR rounds adapted from ARM-PCR protocols. MiXCR, run by TCRdb on the multiplex PCR reads, gives a single entry per CDR3 protein. The top ten hold around 37% of the sample, which has approximately 120,000 distinct CDR3 sequences, around 80% seen once. This CDR3 is built from 14 residues. After removal of 5 bases from V and 4 bases from J, the junction contained 5 bases not matched to a gene. CDR1 is LNHDA and CDR2 is SQIVND in the germline V gene (reference sequence). No cell sorting was done before RNA was extracted from the tissue. Donors were chemotherapy-naive, newly diagnosed lung cancer surgical patients in China, August–late 2014.

The rearrangement uses TRBV19 and TRBJ2-3, with 8 nucleotides matching TRBD1. Sequenced: lung tumor tissue. The receptor's source is a woman aged 55-70 years with non-small cell lung cancer. CDR3 bases: TGTGCCAGTAGTTCCGGGACAGGTGCAGATACGCAGTATTTT. It translates to CASSSGTGADTQYF.